Below are 28 T cell receptor beta chains sequenced from a single sample in a study of T cells in Graves' hyperthyroidism and ophthalmopathy. It was RNA transcripts that yielded the amplified TCR beta CDR3 regions. First-round RT-PCR of the TCR CDR3 relied on the HTBI primer set. TCRdb itself ran the multiplex PCR reads through MiXCR, one entry per CDR3 protein. Of approximately 380,000 distinct CDR3 sequences in the sample, over 13% are singletons; the top ten hold 28%. Sequencing used blood. Source of these receptors: a man aged 50-59 years with Graves' ophthalmopathy.

Worth noting for this clonotype: This may come from a read error, since a much larger clone is one base off. The genes are TRBV6-1 and TRBJ1-5; a weak D match, TRBD1 (6 bases). Deletions cut 6 bases from V and 5 bases from J, with 14 bases between. Germline lookup yields CDR1 MNHNS and CDR2 SASEGT. The CDR3 covers 14 residues. This CDR3 reads CASRGAGADQPQHF. The CDR3 DNA reads TGTGCCAGCAGGGGGGCAGGGGCCGATCAGCCCCAGCATTTT.

This clonotype was seen many times. The genes are TRBV6-2 or TRBV6-3 and TRBJ2-6; either TRBD1 or TRBD2 may supply D (7 bases each). Germline loops: CDR1 MNHEY, CDR2 SVGEGT. The CDR3 sequence is 19 residues long. V gave up 6 bases and J gave up 2 bases, with 23 bases separating them. As DNA, the CDR3 is TGTGCCAGCAGCGCAAATGGGGGAGGGGGCCTCACTGGGGCCAACGTCCTGACTTTC. Amino acids: CASSANGGGGLTGANVLTF.

This clonotype was observed many times. This sequence joins TRBV7-9 and TRBJ2-1; 9 bases map to TRBD1. The ends lost 4 bases at V and 5 bases at J; junction bases unmatched: 6. Germline V gives CDR1 SEHNR, CDR2 FQNEAQ (reference sequence). The CDR3 extends over 15 amino acids. CDR3 sequence (DNA): TGTGCCAGCAGCTCACGACAGGGGGTGGACAATGAGCAGTTCTTC. Its translation: CASSSRQGVDNEQFF.

The rearrangement joins TRBV18 to TRBJ1-3; D is unresolved. Trimming took 2 bases from V and 0 from J, leaving 11 bases between them. CDR1 and CDR2 from the germline V gene are KGHSH and LQKENI. There are 16 residues in the CDR3. CDR3 region: CASSPIRTDSGNTIYF. The CDR3 DNA reads as TGTGCCAGCTCACCAATTCGGACTGACTCTGGAAACACCATATATTTT.

This clonotype occurred many times. The CDR3 DNA is TGTGCCTGCCTGATGATGGGCGGAAACTATGGCTACACCTTC. This translates into CACLMMGGNYGYTF. The rearrangement links TRBV6-1 to TRBJ1-2; D remains unclear. Looked up from germline, CDR1 is MNHNS and CDR2 is SASEGT. V was clipped by 11 bases and J by 2 bases, with 18 bases between them. This CDR3 has 14 residues.

Many counts were recorded for this clonotype. V and J are TRBV3-1 and TRBJ2-3; D not certain. The V end lost 3 bases, the J end lost 3 bases, and 7 bases lay between the germline ends. The length of the CDR3 is 13 residues. CDR1 is LGHDT, CDR2 YNNKEL, per germline (reference sequence). The CDR3 DNA is TGTGCCAGCAGCCATGGGTCGACAGATACGCAGTATTTT. It codes for CASSHGSTDTQYF.

This clonotype has a count of ten or more. This chain links TRBV11-2 with TRBJ1-1; no definite D call. This CDR3 is built from 13 residues. The V end was cut by 3 bases, the J end by 2 bases, with 7 bases between. Germline V lookup: CDR1 SGHAT, CDR2 FQNNGV. The DNA for the CDR3 is TGTGCCAGCAGCTTCGACGGCAACACTGAAGCTTTCTTT. Translated: CASSFDGNTEAFF.

The V and J genes are TRBV27 and TRBJ1-5; D is unclear. The V gene lost 2 bases and the J gene lost 0 bases, with 5 bases spanning the gap. Germline V gene data show CDR1 as MNHEY and CDR2 as SMNVEV (reference sequence). The CDR3 is 14 residues long. The CDR3, as DNA: TGTGCCAGCAGTTTAATTTTTAGCAATCAGCCCCAGCATTTT. Encoded protein: CASSLIFSNQPQHF.

This clonotype was seen ten or more times. The chain has TRBV7-9 and TRBJ1-4; D is uncertain. V lost 1 base to trimming and J lost 10 bases, with 13 bases between them. Germline CDR1 is SEHNR and CDR2 is FQNEAQ (reference sequence). The CDR3 is 14 residues long. The CDR3 DNA reads as TGTGCCAGCAGCTTAGATGGCACGGGTGGAAAACTGTTTTTT. The encoded protein is CASSLDGTGGKLFF.

The V and J genes are TRBV9 and TRBJ2-3; no reliable D call. V dropped 0 bases and J dropped 3 bases, with 11 bases sitting between them. Germline CDR1 and CDR2: SGDLS and YYNGEE. The CDR3 is 15 amino acids. The CDR3 sequence: CASSVGASQTDTQYF. The CDR3 DNA reads TGTGCCAGCAGCGTAGGGGCTTCCCAGACAGATACGCAGTATTTT.

This clonotype was seen at least ten times. The chain is built from TRBV20-1 and TRBJ2-7; 11 bases map to TRBD1. The CDR3 runs to 16 residues. The germline CDR1 and CDR2 sequences are DFQATT and SNEGSKA (reference sequence). V was clipped by 6 bases and J by 4 bases; unmatched bases: 14. Here the CDR3 DNA reads TGCAGTGCCAGACGGGTTCCCGGGACAGGGGGTTACGAGCAGTACTTC. As protein: CSARRVPGTGGYEQYF.

At least ten counts were recorded for this clonotype. The chain links TRBV20-1 to TRBJ1-1, with TRBD1 matching 7 bases. Germline lookup yields CDR1 DFQATT and CDR2 SNEGSKA (reference sequence). CDR3 length: 14 residues. V shed 5 bases and J 6 bases; nucleotides not matched to a gene: 12. The CDR3 protein is CSAFRDSLKSEAFF. The CDR3 DNA reads as TGCAGTGCTTTCAGGGACAGCCTAAAGTCTGAAGCTTTCTTT.

As concerns this clonotype: Compared with germline, one end of the junction differs, possibly owing to a read error. The chain recombines TRBV25-1 with TRBJ1-1; a weak D match, TRBD1 (6 bases). Germline CDR1 and CDR2: MGHDK and SYGVNS. CDR3 length equals 14 residues. As DNA, the CDR3 is TGTGTCAGCAGTGCCCAGGGGCGGTACACTGAAGCTTTCTTT. Amino acids: CVSSAQGRYTEAFF.

A word on this clonotype: An end of the junction differs from the germline gene, which may be a read error. The chain has TRBV5-5 and TRBJ2-6; D unresolved. The CDR3 spans 16 residues. The germline gives CDR1 SGHKS, CDR2 YYEKEE (reference sequence). As DNA, the CDR3 is TGCGCCAGCAGCCCTCCGGACGACTCTGGGGCCAACGTCCTGACTTTC. Protein sequence: CASSPPDDSGANVLTF.

This clonotype was observed at least ten times. The CDR3 DNA follows: TGTGCCTGGAGTGTACAACTCGGCACAGATACGCAGTATTTT. Protein product: CAWSVQLGTDTQYF. The chain employs TRBV30 and TRBJ2-3; no reliable D call. The CDR3 length is 14 residues. V was cut by 0 bases and J by 1 base, with 8 bases left in between. Germline loops: CDR1 GTSNPN, CDR2 SVGIG (reference sequence).

In its sample, this clonotype was seen many times. The V gene is TRBV7-8, the J gene TRBJ2-2, with 12 positions matching TRBD1. CDR3 length equals 16 residues. Trimming cost V 2 bases and J 7 bases; bases outside gene matches: 5. The germline CDR1 and CDR2 sequences are SGHVS and FQNEAQ. The DNA for the CDR3 is TGTGCCAGCAGCTTATCCGGGACAGGGGGCAGCGGGGAGCTGTTTTTT. Translated, it gives CASSLSGTGGSGELFF.

This clonotype has ten or more counts. The genes are TRBV3-1 and TRBJ1-1; D is unclear. Germline V gives CDR1 LGHDT, CDR2 YNNKEL (reference sequence). The V and J ends lost 3 bases and 3 bases respectively, with 8 bases between them. The CDR3 is made up of 13 amino acids. The CDR3 loop is CASSQQPDTEAFF. Written as DNA, the CDR3 is TGTGCCAGCAGCCAGCAACCCGACACTGAAGCTTTCTTT.

The gene calls are TRBV20-1 and TRBJ2-3, with 13 nucleotides matching TRBD2. The CDR3 extends over 20 amino acids. Per germline, CDR1 DFQATT and CDR2 SNEGSKA (reference sequence). Trimming removed 1 base from V and 0 bases from J; junction bases left unmatched: 13. The CDR3 coding sequence is TGCAGTGCTAGAGGACGGCGACGACTAGCGGGAGGAGTCAGCACAGATACGCAGTATTTT. Amino acids: CSARGRRRLAGGVSTDTQYF.

This clonotype has only a few counts. The V and J genes are TRBV6-1 and TRBJ2-2; D might be TRBD1 (6 bases). V was trimmed by 6 bases and J by 2 bases, leaving 13 bases between them. The CDR3 covers 15 residues. The germline gives CDR1 MNHNS, CDR2 SASEGT. In nucleotides, the CDR3 is TGTGCCAGCAGATCCGGGACACTCAACACCGGGGAGCTGTTTTTT. It is translated as CASRSGTLNTGELFF.

The chain combines TRBV7-8 with TRBJ2-5; the match to TRBD2 covers 13 bases. The J segment lost 7 bases and the V segment lost 3 bases, leaving 11 bases of the junction unmatched. Germline V lookup: CDR1 SGHVS, CDR2 FQNEAQ. This CDR3 spans 17 amino acids. For the CDR3, the DNA is TGTGCCAGCAGCTTGGCCCCGGGACTAGCGGGACCTCGGACCCAGTACTTC. It encodes CASSLAPGLAGPRTQYF.

Written as DNA, the CDR3 is TGTGCCAGCATTCCGCCGGACGGTTCCTACGAGCAGTACTTC. Its translation is CASIPPDGSYEQYF. The chain joins TRBV28 to TRBJ2-7; D is unresolved. The ends were cut back, 7 bases at V and 1 base at J, with 14 bases in the middle. CDR1 is MDHEN, CDR2 SYDVKM, per germline. The CDR3 length is 14 residues. Looking up the rest from reference TRBV28 and TRBJ2-7 gives the full variable domain: DVKVTQSSRYLVKRTGEKVFLECVQDMDHENMFWYRQDPGLGLRLIYFSYDVKMKEKGDIPEGYSVSREKKERFSLILESASTNQTSMYLCASIPPDGSYEQYFGPGTRLTVT.

V and J are TRBV4-2 and TRBJ2-7; TRBD2 matches at 13 bases. Germline CDR1 and CDR2: LGHNA and YNFKEQ. V lost 4 bases and J lost 3; bases outside the gene matches: 9. The CDR3 contains 17 residues. The CDR3 spells CASSPGLAGLADYEQYF. The CDR3, as DNA: TGTGCCAGCAGCCCGGGACTAGCGGGACTAGCCGACTACGAGCAGTACTTC.

The table lists this clonotype with many counts. The gene calls are TRBV3-1 and TRBJ1-1; no clear D. The length of the CDR3 is 14 residues. The V gene lost 0 bases and the J gene lost 6 bases, with 11 bases spanning the gap. Germline V CDR1 and CDR2: LGHDT, YNNKEL (reference sequence). The CDR3 sequence: CASSQDAVSAEAFF. CDR3 coding DNA: TGTGCCAGCAGCCAAGATGCTGTTTCAGCTGAAGCTTTCTTT.

In its sample, this clonotype was seen many times. The chain has TRBV30 and TRBJ2-2; D is possibly TRBD2 (6 bases). CDR1 GTSNPN and CDR2 SVGIG come from the germline V gene (reference sequence). V dropped 5 bases and J dropped 6 bases, with 10 bases sitting between them. The CDR3 consists of 12 residues. CDR3 residues: CAWLLAAGELFF. The CDR3 nucleotides are TGTGCCTGGTTACTAGCCGCCGGGGAGCTGTTTTTT.

This clonotype was picked up one time. One junction end does not reproduce the germline sequence, and a read error may be involved. The V call is TRBV6-1, the J call TRBJ1-2; D remains ambiguous. From germline, CDR1 is MNHNS and CDR2 SASEGT. This CDR3 contains 13 residues. The CDR3 is CVSSEAREGGYTF. In DNA form, the CDR3 reads TGTGTCAGCAGTGAAGCTCGGGAGGGAGGCTACACCTTC.

At least ten counts were recorded for this clonotype. The chain has TRBV2 and TRBJ1-2; TRBD1 matches 7 bases. The trim removed 7 bases at V and 3 bases at J, leaving 5 bases unmatched. The CDR3 sequence is 13 residues long. Germline V CDR1 and CDR2: SNHLY, FYNNEI. The CDR3 loop is CASTRDRDYGYTF. The CDR3 DNA reads TGTGCCAGCACCAGAGACAGGGACTATGGCTACACCTTC.

In its sample, this clonotype was seen many times. The chain links TRBV20-1 to TRBJ2-1, with TRBD2 as a possible D gene (7 bases). The CDR3 totals 15 residues. V was clipped by 3 bases and J by 3 bases, with 15 bases between them. Per the germline V gene, CDR1 is DFQATT and CDR2 is SNEGSKA (reference sequence). The CDR3 region is CSASMGGGSYNEQFF. The CDR3 DNA reads TGCAGTGCTAGTATGGGGGGCGGGAGCTACAATGAGCAGTTCTTC.

This chain joins TRBV5-1 and TRBJ2-6; 7 bases match TRBD1. Germline assignment: CDR1 SGHRS and CDR2 YFSETQ. CDR3 size: 17 residues. V trimming: 4 bases; J trimming: 2 bases; junction bases outside the gene matches: 9. Here the CDR3 reads CASSPRIDRAGANVLTF. The DNA for the CDR3 is TGCGCCAGCAGCCCGCGGATCGACAGGGCTGGGGCCAACGTCCTGACTTTC.